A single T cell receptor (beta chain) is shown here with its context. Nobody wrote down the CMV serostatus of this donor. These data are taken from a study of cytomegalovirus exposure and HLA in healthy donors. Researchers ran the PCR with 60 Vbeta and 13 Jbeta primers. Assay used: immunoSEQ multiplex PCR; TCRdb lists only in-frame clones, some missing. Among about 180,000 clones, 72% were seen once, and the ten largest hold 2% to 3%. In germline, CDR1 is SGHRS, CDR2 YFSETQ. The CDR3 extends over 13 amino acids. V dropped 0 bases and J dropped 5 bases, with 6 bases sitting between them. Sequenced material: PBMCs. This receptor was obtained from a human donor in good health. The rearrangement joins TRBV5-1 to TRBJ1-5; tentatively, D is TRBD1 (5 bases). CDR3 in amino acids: CASSLGGDQPQHF. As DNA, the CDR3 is TGCGCCAGCAGCTTGGGGGGGGATCAGCCCCAGCATTTT.